This entry lists 30 T cell receptor beta chains sequenced from one sample in a study of identical twins. Each CDR3 protein gets one entry after TCRdb re-called the 5' RACE reads with MiXCR. The sample includes about 660,000 distinct CDR3 sequences, less than 10% of them seen just once. These data are also associated with another study on yellow fever vaccine responses in identical twins.

Sequenced input: PBMCs. These receptors were collected from a woman between 18 and 29 years old in good health.

J is TRBJ2-2 and V is TRBV25-1; tentative D call: TRBD1 (5 bases). The CDR3 spans 16 residues. V was trimmed by 5 bases and J by 0 bases, leaving 13 bases between them. Germline CDR1 MGHDK, CDR2 SYGVNS. The DNA for the CDR3 is TGTGCCAGCAGTAGGGGTGGACGTACGAACACCGGGGAGCTGTTTTTT. Its protein is CASSRGGRTNTGELFF.

The chain uses TRBV7-9 and TRBJ2-7; 8 nucleotides align to TRBD2. V lost 3 bases, J lost 6 bases, and 4 bases stayed unmatched. Per germline, CDR1 SEHNR and CDR2 FQNEAQ (reference sequence). The CDR3 loop spans 13 amino acids. CDR3 bases: TGTGCCAGCAGCTTCCCGGGAGGGCTCGAGCAGTACTTC. Encoded protein: CASSFPGGLEQYF.

The chain is built from TRBV10-3 and TRBJ2-2; possibly TRBD1 for D (6 bases). Per germline, CDR1 ENHRY and CDR2 SYGVKD. The CDR3 loop spans 16 amino acids. The V gene lost 10 bases and the J gene lost 3 bases, with 21 bases spanning the gap. The CDR3 sequence is CATLELVGADTGELFF. CDR3 sequence (DNA): TGTGCCACCCTCGAGTTGGTGGGGGCGGACACCGGGGAGCTGTTTTTT.

The table lists this clonotype with many counts. The chain uses TRBV28 and TRBJ2-2; possibly TRBD2 for D (7 bases). V lost 4 bases and J 2 bases, leaving 20 bases between the germline ends. The CDR3 is 18 residues long. Germline V CDR1 and CDR2: MDHEN, SYDVKM. Written as DNA, the CDR3 is TGTGCCAGCAGTTCCCTATTGGGGGGGGGGCTCAACACCGGGGAGCTGTTTTTT. Its protein is CASSSLLGGGLNTGELFF.

This CDR3 reads CAHPSGKATSTDTQYF. The CDR3 nucleotides are TGTGCCCACCCTAGCGGGAAGGCTACTAGCACAGATACGCAGTATTTT. The chain combines TRBV19 with TRBJ2-3; 9 bases map to TRBD2. The V and J ends lost 11 bases and 0 bases, in that order; junction bases with no gene match: 12. The germline V gene encodes CDR1 LNHDA and CDR2 SQIVND (reference sequence). The CDR3 totals 16 residues.

The chain carries TRBV6-5 and TRBJ2-1, with a tentative D call TRBD2 (6 bases). The ends were cut back, 2 bases at V and 9 bases at J, with 17 bases in the middle. The CDR3 covers 15 residues. Germline values: CDR1 MNHEY, CDR2 SVGAGI. This CDR3 reads CASSYGRIREVEQFF. The CDR3 DNA is TGTGCCAGCAGTTACGGACGTATCAGGGAGGTTGAGCAGTTCTTC.

This clonotype was seen ten or more times. This chain links TRBV5-1 with TRBJ2-7, with 10 bases lining up with TRBD2. Losses at the gene ends were 3 bases for V and 1 base for J; bases not matched to a gene: 4. The CDR3 is 15 residues long. Germline values: CDR1 SGHRS, CDR2 YFSETQ. CDR3 residues: CASSSLAGSSYEQYF. For the CDR3, the DNA is TGCGCCAGCAGCTCACTAGCGGGATCTTCCTACGAGCAGTACTTC.

This chain links TRBV4-3 with TRBJ2-7; TRBD1 aligns across 7 bases. Germline trimming cut 4 bases from V and 3 bases from J; bases unmatched to any gene: 9. The germline gives CDR1 LGHNA, CDR2 YSLEER. The CDR3 has 15 residues. CDR3 sequence (DNA): TGCGCCAGCAGCCGCCTGATTGGGGACAGCTACGAGCAGTACTTC. Protein: CASSRLIGDSYEQYF.

The CDR3 DNA reads as TGTGCCAGCAGCTTATACGGGAGTAGCGAGCAGTACTTC. Its translation: CASSLYGSSEQYF. The J gene is TRBJ2-7, the V gene TRBV7-2; D perhaps matches TRBD2 (6 bases). V lost 2 bases, J lost 6 bases, and 11 bases lay in between. The CDR3 is made up of 13 amino acids. CDR1 and CDR2 (germline): SGHTA, FQGNSA.

The chain is built from TRBV7-9 and TRBJ2-4; D remains ambiguous. This CDR3 has 13 residues. V lost 5 bases and J 8 bases, leaving 13 bases between the germline ends. CDR1 and CDR2 from the germline V gene are SEHNR and FQNEAQ (reference sequence). In DNA, the CDR3 is TGTGCCAGCAGCCCTCGAGAAGAGGACATTCAGTACTTC. Protein: CASSPREEDIQYF.

V is TRBV18 and J is TRBJ2-7; D gene unclear. V lost 2 bases and J 3 bases, leaving 5 bases between the germline ends. The CDR3 consists of 12 residues. Germline V gene lookup returns CDR1 KGHSH and CDR2 LQKENI. The CDR3 nucleotides are TGTGCCAGCTCACCAATGAACTACGAGCAGTACTTC. As protein: CASSPMNYEQYF.

This chain connects TRBV30 to TRBJ1-2; unclear D gene. CDR1 is GTSNPN and CDR2 is SVGIG in the germline V gene (reference sequence). CDR3 length equals 15 residues. V shed 2 bases and J shed 6 bases, with 19 bases lying between them. The CDR3, as DNA: TGTGCCTGGAGTTTTAACACGGAGGGCTACGATGGCTACACCTTC. Protein product: CAWSFNTEGYDGYTF.

This clonotype showed up many times. V is TRBV12-3 or TRBV12-4 and J is TRBJ2-7; D is possibly TRBD1 (6 bases). There are 13 residues in the CDR3. Trimming removed 7 bases at V and 2 bases at J, with 12 bases between. The CDR3 protein is CASTSQGTYEQYF. The CDR3 coding sequence is TGTGCCAGCACCTCACAGGGCACCTACGAGCAGTACTTC.

The rearrangement joins TRBV28 to TRBJ2-3; 13 bases are a match to TRBD2. CDR1 is MDHEN, CDR2 SYDVKM, per germline. V shed 5 bases and J 7 bases; nucleotides not matched to a gene: 9. There are 16 residues in the CDR3. The CDR3 coding sequence is TGTGCCAGCAGTCTACGGACTAGCGGGAGTACAAATACGCAGTATTTT. Translation gives CASSLRTSGSTNTQYF.

The chain links TRBV11-2 to TRBJ2-3, with a possible D match to TRBD1 (5 bases). Germline CDR1 is SGHAT and CDR2 is FQNNGV. Deletions cut 5 bases from V and 3 bases from J, with 21 bases between. The CDR3 spans 17 residues. CDR3 DNA sequence: TGTGCCAGCAGCCCGAGACCCCCAGGGCAAGGGACAGATACGCAGTATTTT. It encodes CASSPRPPGQGTDTQYF.

The V call is TRBV30, the J call TRBJ2-2; possible D gene TRBD1, 5 bases. Germline CDR1 reads GTSNPN; CDR2 reads SVGIG (reference sequence). V gave up 3 bases and J gave up 1 base, with 9 bases separating them. This CDR3 contains 14 residues. The CDR3 loop reads CAWRWQGNTGELFF. The CDR3 DNA sequence: TGTGCCTGGAGGTGGCAGGGGAACACCGGGGAGCTGTTTTTT.

This clonotype was observed many times. This chain links TRBV29-1 with TRBJ1-2, with D unresolved. Trimming stripped 6 bases from V and 4 bases from J, with 21 bases between. CDR1 is SQVTM and CDR2 is ANQGSEA in the germline V gene. This CDR3 region has 15 residues. The CDR3 is CSVLPSEVLSYGYTF. DNA of the CDR3: TGCAGCGTGCTCCCTTCGGAAGTGTTGAGCTATGGCTACACCTTC.

This chain links TRBV24-1 with TRBJ2-1; either TRBD1 or TRBD2 may fit D (5 bases each). The germline V gene has CDR1 KGHDR and CDR2 SFDVKD. Trimming pared 0 bases from V and 5 bases from J, leaving 19 bases between. There are 18 residues in the CDR3. As DNA, the CDR3 is TGTGCCACCAGTGATTTGGGGACGCCCGAACCTAATAACAATGAGCAGTTCTTC. Translated: CATSDLGTPEPNNNEQFF.

V is TRBV11-2 and J is TRBJ2-2, with a possible D match to TRBD2 (5 bases). The CDR3 length is 16 residues. V lost 2 bases and J lost 3, with 13 bases in between. Germline-derived CDR1 and CDR2 are SGHAT and FQNNGV. CDR3 nucleotide sequence: TGTGCCAGCAGCTTACCCGGCGGGTTCTACACCGGGGAGCTGTTTTTT. This codes for CASSLPGGFYTGELFF.

This clonotype has a count of ten or more. This chain connects TRBV12-3 or TRBV12-4 to TRBJ1-5; D unclear. Trimming left V 5 bases short and J 0 bases short, with 8 bases between. This CDR3 comprises 14 residues. Here the CDR3 DNA reads TGTGCCAGCAGTACTGGGGTTAGCAATCAGCCCCAGCATTTT. Residues: CASSTGVSNQPQHF.

V gene TRBV4-3 combines with J gene TRBJ2-4, with 9 bases fitting TRBD2. V gave up 1 base and J gave up 6 bases; unmatched junction bases: 7. Germline assignment: CDR1 LGHNA and CDR2 YSLEER. This CDR3 is 16 amino acids long. Written as DNA, the CDR3 is TGCGCCAGCAGCCAAGTTGTAGCGGGAGCTAGAAACATTCAGTACTTC. Translated: CASSQVVAGARNIQYF.

This clonotype was seen a handful of times. CDR3 nucleotides: TGTGCCAGCAGCGTAGCTCTGGGGCCCGGGACGCAGTATTTT. Translation: CASSVALGPGTQYF. The rearrangement links TRBV9 to TRBJ2-3; possible D gene TRBD1, 5 bases. The germline V and J ends were trimmed by 0 bases and 9 bases, with 14 bases remaining between them. The germline V gene has CDR1 SGDLS and CDR2 YYNGEE. This CDR3 spans 14 amino acids.

The V and J genes are TRBV10-3 and TRBJ2-5; a possible D gene is TRBD1 (5 bases). This CDR3 comprises 16 residues. CDR1 is ENHRY, CDR2 SYGVKD, per germline. Trimming removed 0 bases from V and 2 bases from J, with 13 bases in between. CDR3 in DNA: TGTGCCATCAGTGAGTCAAGGGGCCTTTTTCAAGAGACCCAGTACTTC. This sequence encodes CAISESRGLFQETQYF.

There are a few counts of this clonotype. The V call is TRBV2, the J call TRBJ2-5; TRBD1 matches 9 bases. V was clipped by 5 bases and J by 7 bases; unmatched bases: 5. CDR1 SNHLY and CDR2 FYNNEI come from the germline V gene. CDR3 length: 13 residues. The CDR3: CASSKEGQGTQYF. For the CDR3, the DNA is TGTGCCAGCAGTAAAGAGGGACAGGGGACCCAGTACTTC.

This clonotype was observed a few times. V is TRBV12-3 or TRBV12-4 and J is TRBJ2-7; possible D gene TRBD2, 6 bases. The CDR3 spans 13 residues. Trimming removed 6 bases from V and 3 bases from J, with 12 bases in between. The CDR3 spells CASSPGVYYEQYF. CDR3 nucleotide sequence: TGTGCCAGCAGCCCGGGGGTTTACTACGAGCAGTACTTC.

This clonotype came up many times. The rearrangement links TRBV15 to TRBJ2-2; D gene ambiguous. CDR1 and CDR2 (germline): LNHNV, YYDKDF (reference sequence). The CDR3 is made up of 14 amino acids. Trimming left V 0 bases short and J 5 bases short, with 7 bases between. The CDR3 DNA is TGTGCCACCAGCAGAGACAGGACGACCGGGGAGCTGTTTTTT. As protein: CATSRDRTTGELFF.

This clonotype was observed a few times. The chain combines TRBV5-1 with TRBJ2-2, with a weak D call TRBD2 (6 bases). The CDR3 totals 13 residues. The ends were cut back, 7 bases at V and 1 base at J, with 8 bases in the middle. From germline, CDR1 is SGHRS and CDR2 YFSETQ. This chain's CDR3 is CASGDWNTGELFF. CDR3 nucleotides: TGCGCCAGCGGGGACTGGAACACCGGGGAGCTGTTTTTT.

This clonotype appeared a few times. CDR3 in DNA: TGCGCCAGCAGCCAGGGACAGGGCCTCACAGATACGCAGTATTTT. The encoded protein is CASSQGQGLTDTQYF. V is TRBV4-3 and J is TRBJ2-3; 9 bases are a match to TRBD1. V was clipped by 3 bases and J by 2 bases; unmatched bases: 3. CDR1 is LGHNA, CDR2 YSLEER, per germline. This CDR3 contains 15 residues.

In its sample, this clonotype was seen a few times. This chain connects TRBV6-5 to TRBJ2-7; TRBD1 aligns across 7 bases. The V and J ends lost 6 bases and 6 bases, in that order; junction bases with no gene match: 11. In germline, CDR1 is MNHEY, CDR2 SVGAGI. The length of the CDR3 is 14 residues. The CDR3 DNA reads TGTGCCAGCAGCTATAACAGGGGCCTCGGCGAGCAGTACTTC. Translation: CASSYNRGLGEQYF.

This clonotype was observed a few times. The chain combines TRBV20-1 with TRBJ1-2, with D maybe TRBD1 (5 bases). CDR1 DFQATT and CDR2 SNEGSKA come from the germline V gene (reference sequence). Trimming took off 4 bases at V and 3 bases at J, with 15 bases between the two ends. The CDR3 length is 14 residues. The CDR3 nucleotides read TGCAGTGCTAAACCAGGGAGAGAAGACTATGGCTACACCTTC. It specifies CSAKPGREDYGYTF.